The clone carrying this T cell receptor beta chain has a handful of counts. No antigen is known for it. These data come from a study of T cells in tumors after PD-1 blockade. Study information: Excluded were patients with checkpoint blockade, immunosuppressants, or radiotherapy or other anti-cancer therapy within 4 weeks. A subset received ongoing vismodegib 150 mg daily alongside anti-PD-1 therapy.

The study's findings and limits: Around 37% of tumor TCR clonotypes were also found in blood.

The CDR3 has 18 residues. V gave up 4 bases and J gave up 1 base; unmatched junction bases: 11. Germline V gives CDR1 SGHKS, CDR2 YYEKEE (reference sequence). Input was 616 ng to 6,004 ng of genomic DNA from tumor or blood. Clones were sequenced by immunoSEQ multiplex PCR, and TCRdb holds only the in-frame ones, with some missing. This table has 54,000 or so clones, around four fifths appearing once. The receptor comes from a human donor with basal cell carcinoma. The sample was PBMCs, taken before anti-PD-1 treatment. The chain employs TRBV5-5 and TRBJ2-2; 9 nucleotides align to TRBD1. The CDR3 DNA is TGTGCCAGCAGCCGTCTCAACCGGGACAGGGTGAACACCGGGGAGCTGTTTTTT. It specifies CASSRLNRDRVNTGELFF.